One sample yielded the 20 T cell receptor beta chains listed below, sequenced in a study of radiotherapy plus CTLA-4 blockade in lung cancer. This table comes from immunoSEQ multiplex PCR, and its TCRdb copy is limited to in-frame clones, with some not included. The table includes some 60,000 clones, 70% to 80% detected once. Sequences were derived from peripheral blood, sampled from a patient treated with radiotherapy plus ipilimumab. Receptors were obtained from a human donor with non-small cell lung cancer who had a complete response to radiotherapy plus ipilimumab.

This chain links TRBV27 with TRBJ2-3; D gene ambiguous. The CDR3 is 11 amino acids. In germline, CDR1 is MNHEY, CDR2 SMNVEV (reference sequence). V was clipped by 7 bases and J by 5 bases, with 7 bases between them. The CDR3 DNA sequence: TGTGCCAGCAAGGAGTTAGATACGCAGTATTTT. Protein sequence: CASKELDTQYF.

This chain links TRBV19 with TRBJ2-2; possibly TRBD2 for D (5 bases). The V gene lost 3 bases and the J gene lost 7 bases, with 6 bases spanning the gap. CDR3 length equals 12 residues. Germline V gene lookup returns CDR1 LNHDA and CDR2 SQIVND (reference sequence). CDR3 sequence: CASSIGVGELFF. CDR3 DNA: TGTGCCAGTAGTATCGGGGTCGGGGAGCTGTTTTTT.

This clone appeared a few times. This chain joins TRBV6-5 and TRBJ1-2; D is unclear. Trimming left V 8 bases short and J 3 bases short, with 10 bases between. The CDR3 is made up of 12 amino acids. The germline gives CDR1 MNHEY, CDR2 SVGAGI. The CDR3 loop reads CASRSYYYGYTF. DNA for the CDR3: TGTGCCAGCCGTAGCTACTACTATGGCTACACCTTC.

The chain joins TRBV18 to TRBJ2-1; a weak D match, TRBD1 (8 bases). Trimming cost V 5 bases and J 7 bases, with 18 bases left between them. The CDR3 totals 15 residues. Germline CDR1 and CDR2: KGHSH and LQKENI. The CDR3 DNA reads TGTGCCAGCTCAACAGGGGGGGTGGAAGCGAATGAGCAGTTCTTC. This encodes CASSTGGVEANEQFF. The whole variable domain, remainder taken from reference TRBV18 and TRBJ2-1, is NAGVMQNPRHLVRRRGQEARLRCSPMKGHSHVYWYRQLPEEGLKFMVYLQKENIIDESGMPKERFSAEFPKEGPSILRIQQVVRGDSAAYFCASSTGGVEANEQFFGPGTRLTVL.

J is TRBJ2-1 and V is TRBV5-1; D may be TRBD2 (6 bases). V was cut by 1 base and J by 5 bases, with 10 bases left in between. Germline CDR1 and CDR2: SGHRS and YFSETQ. This CDR3 is built from 14 residues. The DNA for the CDR3 is TGCGCCAGCAGCTTGTTTACTAGCAACAATGAGCAGTTCTTC. It codes for CASSLFTSNNEQFF.

V and J are TRBV19 and TRBJ1-2; D ambiguous. Trimming took off 1 base at V and 13 bases at J, with 13 bases between the two ends. Per germline, CDR1 LNHDA and CDR2 SQIVND (reference sequence). This CDR3 comprises 12 residues. The CDR3 sequence: CASSIGATGSTF. The CDR3 bases are TGTGCCAGTAGTATAGGGGCGACCGGTAGCACCTTC.

The DNA for the CDR3 is TGTGCCAGCAGTCTCGGGTTAGCCAAAAACATTCAGTACTTC. It codes for CASSLGLAKNIQYF. The chain is built from TRBV6-5 and TRBJ2-4; D is ambiguous. This CDR3 spans 14 amino acids. The V and J ends lost 5 bases and 0 bases respectively, with 8 bases between them. Germline CDR1 and CDR2: MNHEY and SVGAGI.

This chain uses TRBV27 with TRBJ1-3; the D gene is possibly TRBD1 (6 bases). Germline V gene sequence: CDR1 MNHEY, CDR2 SMNVEV (reference sequence). CDR3 length: 15 residues. V lost 1 base and J lost 1, with 8 bases in between. CDR3 bases: TGTGCCAGCAGTTTATTGGGGGCGTCTGGAAACACCATATATTTT. Encoded protein: CASSLLGASGNTIYF.

V is TRBV9 and J is TRBJ2-1; 15 bases match TRBD2. CDR3 length equals 15 residues. Germline CDR1 SGDLS, CDR2 YYNGEE. V shed 5 bases, J shed 6 bases, and the junction held 3 bases outside the gene matches. The chain's CDR3 is CASSGTSGGFNEQFF. The CDR3 region has the DNA TGTGCCAGCAGTGGGACTAGCGGGGGGTTCAATGAGCAGTTCTTC.

The CDR3 coding sequence is TGCGCCAGCAGCCATATTACAGGGCTTGGAGGTGGAAACACCATATATTTT. It translates to CASSHITGLGGGNTIYF. The chain combines TRBV4-1 with TRBJ1-3; a possible D gene is TRBD1 (6 bases). Trimming cost V 3 bases and J 3 bases, with 18 bases left between them. Germline loops: CDR1 MGHRA, CDR2 YSYEKL. This CDR3 has 17 amino acids.

This clone appeared once. The rearrangement links TRBV5-6 to TRBJ2-7, with TRBD1 matching 9 bases. The CDR3 extends over 15 amino acids. Unmatched junction bases numbered 7, after V lost 3 bases and J lost 3 bases. The germline V gene encodes CDR1 SGHDT and CDR2 YYEEEE. The CDR3 spells CASSSLGTGSYEQYF. DNA for the CDR3: TGTGCCAGCAGCTCGTTGGGGACAGGGAGCTACGAGCAGTACTTC.

This clone occurred many times. The V gene is TRBV4-3, the J gene TRBJ2-7, with D perhaps matching TRBD2 (6 bases). The V end was cut by 4 bases, the J end by 2 bases, with 12 bases between. The CDR3 runs to 14 residues. Per the germline V gene, CDR1 is LGHNA and CDR2 is YSLEER. DNA for the CDR3: TGCGCCAGCAGCCCCTTTCGGGGGACCTACGAGCAGTACTTC. Protein sequence: CASSPFRGTYEQYF.

This chain joins TRBV6-1 and TRBJ2-1, with D possibly matching TRBD1 (6 bases). The CDR3 is 14 amino acids. CDR1 MNHNS and CDR2 SASEGT come from the germline V gene. Trimming removed 8 bases at V and 2 bases at J, with 13 bases between. The CDR3 is CASCTGTPYNEQFF. The CDR3 DNA reads as TGTGCCAGCTGTACAGGGACCCCCTACAATGAGCAGTTCTTC.

For the CDR3, the DNA is TGTGCCAGCTGGAGGGCGTACGGAGCAGATACGCAGTATTTT. This codes for CASWRAYGADTQYF. This sequence joins TRBV27 and TRBJ2-3; perhaps TRBD2 as D (6 bases). The CDR3 totals 14 residues. V lost 8 bases and J 4 bases, leaving 16 bases between the germline ends. The V gene's germline CDR1 is MNHEY and CDR2 SMNVEV (reference sequence).

V and J are TRBV14 and TRBJ1-2, with D perhaps matching TRBD1 (5 bases). Germline CDR1 and CDR2: SGHDN and FVKESK. The CDR3 is 15 amino acids. The germline V and J ends were trimmed by 1 base and 4 bases, with 13 bases remaining between them. For the CDR3, the DNA is TGTGCCAGCAGCCAAGGAGGCCGGGGGTTCTATGGCTACACCTTC. It yields the protein CASSQGGRGFYGYTF.

This clone was seen only a few times. The V call is TRBV28, the J call TRBJ2-7, with 10 bases lining up with TRBD2. V lost 4 bases, J lost 3 bases, and 3 bases stayed unmatched. In germline, CDR1 is MDHEN, CDR2 SYDVKM. The length of the CDR3 is 14 residues. CDR3 nucleotides: TGTGCCAGCAGTTCTCCTAGCGGGAGCTACGAGCAGTACTTC. Its protein is CASSSPSGSYEQYF.

The chain carries TRBV7-8 and TRBJ1-2, with D perhaps TRBD1 (6 bases). Germline lookup yields CDR1 SGHVS and CDR2 FQNEAQ. There are 16 residues in the CDR3. Trimming stripped 5 bases from V and 2 bases from J, with 18 bases between. DNA of the CDR3: TGTGCCAGCAGCCCCGGACAGAAGGGGCTCAACTATGGCTACACCTTC. Amino acids: CASSPGQKGLNYGYTF.

This clone was observed at least ten times. The chain carries TRBV5-1 and TRBJ2-7; D might be TRBD1 (6 bases). V shed 4 bases and J shed 2 bases, with 13 bases lying between them. In germline, CDR1 is SGHRS, CDR2 YFSETQ. The length of the CDR3 is 14 residues. The DNA for the CDR3 is TGCGCCAGCAGCGAACAGGGTTTACCCTACGAGCAGTACTTC. It encodes CASSEQGLPYEQYF. The entire variable domain, with the rest obtained from reference TRBV5-1 and TRBJ2-7, is as follows: KAGVTQTPRYLIKTRGQQVTLSCSPISGHRSVSWYQQTPGQGLQFLFEYFSETQRNKGNFPGRFSGRQFSNSRSEMNVSTLELGDSALYLCASSEQGLPYEQYFGPGTRLTVT.

This clone was detected only once. The chain uses TRBV5-5 and TRBJ1-6, with TRBD1 matching 8 bases. CDR1 is SGHKS and CDR2 is YYEKEE in the germline V gene (reference sequence). V shed 1 base, J shed 7 bases, and the junction held 7 bases outside the gene matches. The CDR3 is made up of 16 amino acids. The CDR3 loop reads CASSLFPQGANSPLHF. CDR3 DNA: TGTGCCAGCAGCTTGTTCCCCCAGGGGGCAAATTCACCCCTCCACTTT.

The chain combines TRBV6-6 with TRBJ2-1, with 11 bases matching TRBD1. The CDR3 loop spans 13 amino acids. Looked up from germline, CDR1 is MNHNY and CDR2 is SVGAGI (reference sequence). V shed 7 bases, J shed 8 bases, and the junction held 4 bases outside the gene matches. CDR3 DNA sequence: TGTGCCAGCATGGACAGGGGGCGAGATGAGCAGTTCTTC. It codes for CASMDRGRDEQFF.